This T cell receptor (beta chain) derives from a study of response to subunit inactivated influenza vaccine. There are 15 residues in the CDR3. The germline CDR1 and CDR2 sequences are KGHSH and LQKENI. V was clipped by 1 base and J by 4 bases, with 14 bases between them. TCRdb called the RT-PCR reads again in MiXCR, with one record for every CDR3 protein. Among roughly 500,000 distinct CDR3 sequences, 16% were seen once, and the ten largest hold 2.5% to 3.5%. The source material was CD4+ T cells sorted from PBMCs, sampled 23 to 25 months after vaccination. The chain employs TRBV18 and TRBJ2-7, with a tentative D call TRBD2 (5 bases). This receptor was obtained from a man between 50 and 75 years old who received an inactivated influenza vaccine. The CDR3 region is CASSPLARTGYEQYF. CDR3 sequence (DNA): TGTGCCAGCTCACCACTCGCCAGGACTGGTTACGAGCAGTACTTC.